Given below is one TCR beta chain in context. The antigen is not known. This sample is drawn from a study of T cell responses to AZD1222 COVID-19 vaccine. Study-level background: Analysis merged second doses at about 4 or about 12 weeks. Whole-study results and caveats: Spike-specific TCR breadth rose after two AZD1222 doses, and depth rose as well. Spike-spanning, vaccine-associated CD4 TCRs were dominant at 160-218 and 743-854.

The table came from immunoSEQ multiplex PCR; TCRdb's copy has only in-frame clones and leaves some out. The sample includes approximately 110,000 clones, 92% of them seen just once. CDR3 length: 10 residues. CDR1 is LGHNT, CDR2 FRNRAP, per germline. Trimming cost V 2 bases and J 11 bases, with 6 bases left between them. The sample consisted of peripheral blood, taken on day 0 of AZD1222 vaccination. This receptor was identified in an adult in good health. V gene TRBV12-5 combines with J gene TRBJ1-1; no clear D gene. CDR3 loop: CASGLWPAFF. The CDR3 DNA sequence: TGTGCTAGTGGTTTGTGGCCGGCTTTCTTT.